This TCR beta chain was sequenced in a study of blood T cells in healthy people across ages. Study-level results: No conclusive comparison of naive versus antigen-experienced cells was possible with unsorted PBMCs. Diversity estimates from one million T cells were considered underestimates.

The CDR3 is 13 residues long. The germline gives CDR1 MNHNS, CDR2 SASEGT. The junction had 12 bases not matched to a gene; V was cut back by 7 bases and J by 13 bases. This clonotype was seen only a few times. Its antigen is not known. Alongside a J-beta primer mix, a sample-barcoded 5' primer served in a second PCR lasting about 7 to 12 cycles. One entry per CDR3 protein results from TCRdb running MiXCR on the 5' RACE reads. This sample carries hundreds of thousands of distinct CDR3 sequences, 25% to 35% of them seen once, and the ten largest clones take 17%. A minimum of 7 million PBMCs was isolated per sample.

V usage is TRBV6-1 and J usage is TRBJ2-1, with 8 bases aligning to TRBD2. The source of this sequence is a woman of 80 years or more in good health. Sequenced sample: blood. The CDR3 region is CASTRGGGETQFF. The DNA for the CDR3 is TGTGCCAGCACACGGGGGGGAGGGGAGACCCAGTTCTTC.